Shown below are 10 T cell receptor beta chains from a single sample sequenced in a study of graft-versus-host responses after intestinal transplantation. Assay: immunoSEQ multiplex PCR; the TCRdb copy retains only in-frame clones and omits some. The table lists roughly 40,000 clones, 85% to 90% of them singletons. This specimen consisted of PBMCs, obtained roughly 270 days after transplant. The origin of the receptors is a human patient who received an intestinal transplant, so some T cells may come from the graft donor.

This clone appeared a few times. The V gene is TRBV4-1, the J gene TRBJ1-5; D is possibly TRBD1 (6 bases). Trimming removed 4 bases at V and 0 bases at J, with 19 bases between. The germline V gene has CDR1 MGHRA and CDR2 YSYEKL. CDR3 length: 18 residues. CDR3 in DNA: TGCGCCAGCAGCCGTTCCCCAGGGGAGGGTAATAGCAATCAGCCCCAGCATTTT. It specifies CASSRSPGEGNSNQPQHF.

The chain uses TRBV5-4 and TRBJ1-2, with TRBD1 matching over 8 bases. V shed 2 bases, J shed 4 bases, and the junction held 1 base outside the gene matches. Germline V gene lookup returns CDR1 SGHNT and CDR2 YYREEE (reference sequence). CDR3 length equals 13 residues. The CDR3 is CASSFDRGYGYTF. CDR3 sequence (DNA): TGTGCCAGCAGCTTTGACAGGGGCTATGGCTACACCTTC. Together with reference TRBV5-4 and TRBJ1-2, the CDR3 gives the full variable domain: ETGVTQSPTHLIKTRGQQVTLRCSSQSGHNTVSWYQQALGQGPQFIFQYYREEENGRGNFPPRFSGLQFPNYSSELNVNALELDDSALYLCASSFDRGYGYTFGSGTRLTVV.

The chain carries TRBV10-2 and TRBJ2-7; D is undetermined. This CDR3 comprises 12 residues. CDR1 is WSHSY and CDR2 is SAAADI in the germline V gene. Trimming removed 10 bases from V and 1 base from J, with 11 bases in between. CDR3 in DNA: TGCGCCACCGCGGATAGTTCCTACGAGCAGTACTTC. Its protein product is CATADSSYEQYF.

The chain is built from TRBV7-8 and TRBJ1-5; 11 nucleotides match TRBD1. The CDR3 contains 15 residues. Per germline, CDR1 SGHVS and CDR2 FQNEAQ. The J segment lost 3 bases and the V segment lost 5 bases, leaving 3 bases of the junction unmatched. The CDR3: CASSAGQGDNQPQHF. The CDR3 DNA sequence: TGTGCCAGCAGCGCGGGACAGGGGGACAATCAGCCCCAGCATTTT.

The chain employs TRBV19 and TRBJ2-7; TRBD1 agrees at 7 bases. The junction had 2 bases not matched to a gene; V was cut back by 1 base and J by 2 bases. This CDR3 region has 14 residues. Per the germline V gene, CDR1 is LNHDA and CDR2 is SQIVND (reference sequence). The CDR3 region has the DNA TGTGCCAGTAGTATAGGAGGGACAGCCTACGAGCAGTACTTC. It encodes CASSIGGTAYEQYF.

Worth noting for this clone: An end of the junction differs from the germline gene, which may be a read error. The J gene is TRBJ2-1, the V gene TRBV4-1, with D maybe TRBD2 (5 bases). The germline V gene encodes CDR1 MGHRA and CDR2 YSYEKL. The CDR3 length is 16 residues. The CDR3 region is CASSPQERISYNGQFF. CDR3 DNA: TGCGCCAGCAGCCCCCAAGAGCGGATTTCTTACAATGGGCAGTTCTTC.

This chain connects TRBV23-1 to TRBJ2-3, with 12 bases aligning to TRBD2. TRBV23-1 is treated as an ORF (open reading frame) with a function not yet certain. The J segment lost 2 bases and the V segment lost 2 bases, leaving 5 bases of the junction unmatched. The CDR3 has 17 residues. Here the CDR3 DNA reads TGCGCCAGCAGTCAACGGACTAGCGGGGTACACACAGATACGCAGTATTTT. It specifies CASSQRTSGVHTDTQYF.

CDR3 nucleotides: TGTGCCAGCGGTACGATCTCGAACACTGAAGCTTTCTTT. Its translation: CASGTISNTEAFF. The chain carries TRBV14 and TRBJ1-1; D is undetermined. The CDR3 has 13 residues. Trimming left V 8 bases short and J 1 base short, with 11 bases between. The germline V gene has CDR1 SGHDN and CDR2 FVKESK.

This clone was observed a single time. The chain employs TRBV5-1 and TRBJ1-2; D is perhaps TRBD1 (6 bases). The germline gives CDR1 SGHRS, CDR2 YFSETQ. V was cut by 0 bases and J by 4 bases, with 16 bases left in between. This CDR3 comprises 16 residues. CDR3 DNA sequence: TGCGCCAGCAGCTTGGGGCGACAGGCCCGCCGCTATGGCTACACCTTC. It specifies CASSLGRQARRYGYTF.

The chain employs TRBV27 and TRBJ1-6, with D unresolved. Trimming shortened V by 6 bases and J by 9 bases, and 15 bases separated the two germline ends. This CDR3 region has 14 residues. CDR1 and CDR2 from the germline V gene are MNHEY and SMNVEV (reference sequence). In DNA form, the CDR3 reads TGTGCCAGCAGCATGGGGTGGAACGGTTCACCCCTCCACTTT. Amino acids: CASSMGWNGSPLHF.